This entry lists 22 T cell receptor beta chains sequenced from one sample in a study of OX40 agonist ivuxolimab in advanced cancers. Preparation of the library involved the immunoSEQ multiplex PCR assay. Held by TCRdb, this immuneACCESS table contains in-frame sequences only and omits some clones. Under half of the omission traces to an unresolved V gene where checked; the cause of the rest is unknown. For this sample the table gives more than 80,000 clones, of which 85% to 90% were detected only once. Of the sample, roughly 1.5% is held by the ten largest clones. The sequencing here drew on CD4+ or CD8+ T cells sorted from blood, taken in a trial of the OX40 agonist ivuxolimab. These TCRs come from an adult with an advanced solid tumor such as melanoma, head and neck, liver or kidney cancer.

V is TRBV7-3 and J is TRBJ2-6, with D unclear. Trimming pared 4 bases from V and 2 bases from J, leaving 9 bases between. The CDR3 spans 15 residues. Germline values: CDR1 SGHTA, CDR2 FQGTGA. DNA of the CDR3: TGTGCCAGCAGCTCCCTCGGAACTGGGGCCAACGTCCTGACTTTC. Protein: CASSSLGTGANVLTF.

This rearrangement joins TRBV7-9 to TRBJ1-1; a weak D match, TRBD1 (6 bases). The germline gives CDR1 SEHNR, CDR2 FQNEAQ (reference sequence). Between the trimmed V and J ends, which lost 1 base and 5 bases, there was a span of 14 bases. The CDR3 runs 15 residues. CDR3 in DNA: TGTGCCAGCAGCTTAGGTGCGGGGGCAAATACTGAAGCTTTCTTT. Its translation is CASSLGAGANTEAFF.

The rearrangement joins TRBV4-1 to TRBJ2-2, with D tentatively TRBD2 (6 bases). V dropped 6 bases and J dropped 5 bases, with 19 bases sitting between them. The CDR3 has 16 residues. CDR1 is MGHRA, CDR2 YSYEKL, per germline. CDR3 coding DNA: TGCGCCAGCAGTCCTGCCTGGGGGGTTGGAACCGGGGAGCTGTTTTTT. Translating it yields CASSPAWGVGTGELFF.

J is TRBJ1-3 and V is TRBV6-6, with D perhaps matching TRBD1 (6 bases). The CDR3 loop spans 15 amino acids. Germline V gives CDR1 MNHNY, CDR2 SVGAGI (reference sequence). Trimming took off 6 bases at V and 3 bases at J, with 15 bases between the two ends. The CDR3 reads CASRAGGGYGNTIYF. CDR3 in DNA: TGTGCCAGCAGGGCCGGGGGGGGCTATGGAAACACCATATATTTT.

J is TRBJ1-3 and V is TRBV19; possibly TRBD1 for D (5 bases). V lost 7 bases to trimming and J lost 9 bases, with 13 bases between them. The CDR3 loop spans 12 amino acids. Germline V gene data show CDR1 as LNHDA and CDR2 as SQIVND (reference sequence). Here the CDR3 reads CASNQGESTIYF. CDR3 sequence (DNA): TGTGCCAGTAATCAAGGGGAATCCACCATATATTTT.

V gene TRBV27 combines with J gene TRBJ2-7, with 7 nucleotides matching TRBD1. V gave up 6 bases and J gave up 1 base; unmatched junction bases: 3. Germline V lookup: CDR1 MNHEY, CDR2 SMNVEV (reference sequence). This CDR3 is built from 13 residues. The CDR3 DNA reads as TGTGCCAGCAGGGTGGGACAGTCCTACGAGCAGTACTTC. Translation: CASRVGQSYEQYF.

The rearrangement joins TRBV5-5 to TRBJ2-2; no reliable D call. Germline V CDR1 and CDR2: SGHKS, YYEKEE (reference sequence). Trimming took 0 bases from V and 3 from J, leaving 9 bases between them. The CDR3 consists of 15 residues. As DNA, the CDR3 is TGTGCCAGCAGCTTGGTAGGGATCGACACCGGGGAGCTGTTTTTT. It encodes CASSLVGIDTGELFF.

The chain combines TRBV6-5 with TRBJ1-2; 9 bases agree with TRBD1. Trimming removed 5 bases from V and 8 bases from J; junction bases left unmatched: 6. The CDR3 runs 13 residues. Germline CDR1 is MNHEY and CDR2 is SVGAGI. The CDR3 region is CASSSGQGRGYTF. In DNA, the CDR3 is TGTGCCAGCAGTAGCGGACAGGGGAGAGGCTACACCTTC.

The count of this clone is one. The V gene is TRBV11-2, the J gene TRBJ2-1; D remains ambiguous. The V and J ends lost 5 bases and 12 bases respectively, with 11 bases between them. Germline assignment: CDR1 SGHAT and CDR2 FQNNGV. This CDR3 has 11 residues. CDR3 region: CASSALLVQFF. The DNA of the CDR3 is TGTGCCAGCAGCGCCCTTCTAGTGCAGTTCTTC.

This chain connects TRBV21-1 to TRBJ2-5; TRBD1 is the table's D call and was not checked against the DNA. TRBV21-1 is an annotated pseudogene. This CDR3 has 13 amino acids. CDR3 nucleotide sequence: TGTGCCAGCGATGCGACAAACCAAGAGACCCAGTACTTC. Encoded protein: CASDATNQETQYF.

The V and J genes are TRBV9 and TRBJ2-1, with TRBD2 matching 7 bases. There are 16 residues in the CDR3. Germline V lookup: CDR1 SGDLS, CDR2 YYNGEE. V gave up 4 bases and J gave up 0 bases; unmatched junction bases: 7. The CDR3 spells CASSFKRGSSYNEQFF. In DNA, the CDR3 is TGTGCCAGCAGCTTCAAGCGGGGAAGCTCCTACAATGAGCAGTTCTTC.

Here the CDR3 reads CASNPLAGGSYEQYF. DNA for the CDR3: TGTGCCAGCAACCCCCTAGCGGGGGGCTCCTACGAGCAGTACTTC. The chain links TRBV5-6 to TRBJ2-7, with 11 nucleotides matching TRBD2. The V and J ends lost 6 bases and 0 bases, in that order; junction bases with no gene match: 5. The germline V gene has CDR1 SGHDT and CDR2 YYEEEE. CDR3 length equals 15 residues.

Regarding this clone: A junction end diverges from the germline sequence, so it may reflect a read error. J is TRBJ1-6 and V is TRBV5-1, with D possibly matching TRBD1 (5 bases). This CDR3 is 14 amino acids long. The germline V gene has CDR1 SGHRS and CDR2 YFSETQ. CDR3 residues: CASRLGRRNSPLHF. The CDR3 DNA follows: TGCGCCAGCAGATTGGGACGGAGAAATTCACCCCTCCACTTT.

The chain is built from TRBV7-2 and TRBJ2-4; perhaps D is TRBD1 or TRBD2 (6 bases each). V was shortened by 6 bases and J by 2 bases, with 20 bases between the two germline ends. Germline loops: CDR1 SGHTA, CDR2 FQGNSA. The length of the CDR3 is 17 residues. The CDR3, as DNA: TGTGCCAGCAGGCGTCCGGGGGCTCGCGATTCCAAAAACATTCAGTACTTC. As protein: CASRRPGARDSKNIQYF.

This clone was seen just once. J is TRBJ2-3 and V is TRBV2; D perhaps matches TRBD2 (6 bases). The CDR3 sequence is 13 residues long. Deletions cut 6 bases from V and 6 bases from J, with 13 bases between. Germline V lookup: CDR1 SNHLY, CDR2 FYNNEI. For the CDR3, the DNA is TGTGCCAGCAGGCCGACTAGTTCCGATACGCAGTATTTT. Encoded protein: CASRPTSSDTQYF.

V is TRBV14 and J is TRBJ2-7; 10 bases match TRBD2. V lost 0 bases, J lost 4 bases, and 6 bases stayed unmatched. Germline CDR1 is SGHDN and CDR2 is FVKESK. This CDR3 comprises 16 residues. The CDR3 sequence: CASSQDTASGSYEQYF. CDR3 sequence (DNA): TGTGCCAGCAGCCAAGATACCGCTAGCGGGAGTTACGAGCAGTACTTC.

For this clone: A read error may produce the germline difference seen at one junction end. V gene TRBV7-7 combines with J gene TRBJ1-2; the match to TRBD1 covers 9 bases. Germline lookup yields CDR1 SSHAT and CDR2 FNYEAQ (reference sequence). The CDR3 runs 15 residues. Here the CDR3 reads CASSLRDRGIYGYTF. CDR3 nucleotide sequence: TGTGCTAGCAGCCTTCGTGACAGGGGGATATATGGCTACACCTTC.

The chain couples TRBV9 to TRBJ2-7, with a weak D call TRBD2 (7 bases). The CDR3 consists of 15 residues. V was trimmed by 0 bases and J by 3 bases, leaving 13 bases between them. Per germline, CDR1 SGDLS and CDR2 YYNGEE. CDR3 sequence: CASSVDGGLGYEQYF. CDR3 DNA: TGTGCCAGCAGCGTAGACGGGGGGCTCGGCTACGAGCAGTACTTC.

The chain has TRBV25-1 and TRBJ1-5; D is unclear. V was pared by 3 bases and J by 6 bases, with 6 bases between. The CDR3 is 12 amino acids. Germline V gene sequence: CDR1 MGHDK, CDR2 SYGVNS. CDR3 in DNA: TGTGCCAGCAGTGAGGGAAGTCAGCCCCAGCATTTT. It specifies CASSEGSQPQHF.

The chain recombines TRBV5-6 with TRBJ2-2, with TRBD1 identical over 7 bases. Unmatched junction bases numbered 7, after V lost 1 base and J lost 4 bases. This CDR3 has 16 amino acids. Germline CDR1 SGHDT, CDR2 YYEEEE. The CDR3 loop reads CASSLYPDRSTGELFF. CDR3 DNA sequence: TGTGCCAGCAGCTTGTACCCGGACAGGTCCACCGGGGAGCTGTTTTTT.

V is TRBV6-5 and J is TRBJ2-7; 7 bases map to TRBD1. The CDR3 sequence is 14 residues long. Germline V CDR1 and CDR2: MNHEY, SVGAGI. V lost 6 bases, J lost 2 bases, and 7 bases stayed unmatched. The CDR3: CASSTGTATYEQYF. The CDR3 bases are TGTGCCAGCAGCACTGGGACAGCAACCTACGAGCAGTACTTC.

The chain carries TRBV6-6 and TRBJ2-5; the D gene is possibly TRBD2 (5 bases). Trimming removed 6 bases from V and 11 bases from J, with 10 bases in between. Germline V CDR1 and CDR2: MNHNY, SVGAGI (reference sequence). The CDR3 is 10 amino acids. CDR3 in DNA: TGTGCCAGCAGCCCCTGGGAGCAGTACTTC. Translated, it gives CASSPWEQYF.